This passage covers 30 T cell receptor beta chains from one sample sequenced in a study of identifying expanded T cells in peripheral blood. Using immunoSEQ multiplex PCR, the repertoire was profiled, and TCRdb retains in-frame clones only, with some absent. The data show 100,000 to 110,000 clones, over 75% seen once. Sequencing used blood. These receptors were collected from a person aged 18 to 70 in good health.

The V gene is TRBV11-3, the J gene TRBJ2-2, with TRBD2 identical over 7 bases. CDR3 length: 17 amino acids. Germline V gives CDR1 SGHNT, CDR2 YENEEA. The junction had 10 bases not matched to a gene; V was cut back by 1 base and J by 5 bases. This CDR3 is CASSLGLALGGTGELFF. CDR3 nucleotide sequence: TGTGCCAGCAGCTTAGGACTAGCACTCGGTGGGACCGGGGAGCTGTTTTTT.

V gene TRBV12-5 combines with J gene TRBJ2-7; 9 bases map to TRBD1. Germline CDR1 is LGHNT and CDR2 is FRNRAP. CDR3 length: 14 amino acids. J was trimmed by 6 bases and V by 5 bases; bases with no gene match: 8. CDR3 loop: CASGAGQGGREQYF. CDR3 sequence (DNA): TGTGCTAGTGGTGCGGGACAGGGCGGGCGCGAGCAGTACTTC.

The chain recombines TRBV6-5 with TRBJ1-5, with 9 bases matching TRBD1. V lost 6 bases and J lost 6; bases outside the gene matches: 9. Germline CDR1 reads MNHEY; CDR2 reads SVGAGI. The CDR3 sequence is 15 residues long. The CDR3 spells CASSPGQGGSQPQHF. CDR3 sequence (DNA): TGTGCCAGCAGCCCGGGACAGGGCGGGAGTCAGCCCCAGCATTTT.

The rearrangement links TRBV6-1 to TRBJ1-5, with D tentatively TRBD1 (6 bases). The CDR3 is made up of 14 amino acids. V lost 1 base to trimming and J lost 4 bases, with 8 bases between them. The germline CDR1 and CDR2 sequences are MNHNS and SASEGT. The CDR3 DNA reads TGTGCCAGCAGTGAAGAAGGGGGGAATCAGCCCCAGCATTTT. This translates into CASSEEGGNQPQHF.

The chain uses TRBV7-8 and TRBJ1-3; 7 positions match TRBD1. Germline lookup yields CDR1 SGHVS and CDR2 FQNEAQ. The CDR3 covers 14 residues. The ends lost 5 bases at V and 4 bases at J; junction bases unmatched: 5. The CDR3 spells CASSTDRFGNTIYF. CDR3 coding DNA: TGTGCCAGCAGCACGGACAGGTTCGGAAACACCATATATTTT.

The chain carries TRBV6-1 and TRBJ1-2; a weak D match, TRBD1 (5 bases). CDR3 length equals 13 residues. Per the germline V gene, CDR1 is MNHNS and CDR2 is SASEGT. Between the trimmed V and J ends, which lost 5 bases and 4 bases, there was a span of 11 bases. DNA of the CDR3: TGTGCCAGCAGTCACCGGGACGGCTATGGCTACACCTTC. The encoded protein is CASSHRDGYGYTF.

CDR3 bases: TGTGCCAGCACCACAGGGGTTCAGCCCCAGCATTTT. It specifies CASTTGVQPQHF. V gene TRBV25-1 combines with J gene TRBJ1-5; TRBD1 agrees at 7 bases. CDR1 is MGHDK and CDR2 is SYGVNS in the germline V gene. J lost 6 bases, V lost 7 bases, and 3 bases had no gene match. This CDR3 is 12 amino acids long.

The chain combines TRBV15 with TRBJ2-6; D is possibly TRBD2 (5 bases). Trimming cost V 5 bases and J 0 bases, with 8 bases left between them. CDR1 LNHNV and CDR2 YYDKDF come from the germline V gene (reference sequence). The CDR3 extends over 15 amino acids. CDR3: CATSWRISGANVLTF. Here the CDR3 DNA reads TGTGCCACCAGCTGGAGGATCTCTGGGGCCAACGTCCTGACTTTC.

The chain couples TRBV30 to TRBJ1-1, with D unclear. This CDR3 spans 15 amino acids. The V gene's germline CDR1 is GTSNPN and CDR2 SVGIG (reference sequence). Trimming cost V 0 bases and J 1 base, with 12 bases left between them. The CDR3 bases are TGTGCCTGGAGTGTACTGGGCAGAAAGAACACTGAAGCTTTCTTT. Protein sequence: CAWSVLGRKNTEAFF.

The chain is built from TRBV5-1 and TRBJ1-3; a weak D match, TRBD1 (5 bases). Germline values: CDR1 SGHRS, CDR2 YFSETQ. This CDR3 region has 16 residues. V lost 4 bases, J lost 0 bases, and 14 bases lay in between. The CDR3 reads CASSINSDSSGNTIYF. The CDR3 coding sequence is TGCGCCAGCAGCATAAACAGCGACAGCTCTGGAAACACCATATATTTT. The full variable domain, its missing parts supplied by reference TRBV5-1 and TRBJ1-3, is KAGVTQTPRYLIKTRGQQVTLSCSPISGHRSVSWYQQTPGQGLQFLFEYFSETQRNKGNFPGRFSGRQFSNSRSEMNVSTLELGDSALYLCASSINSDSSGNTIYFGEGSWLTVV.

This chain joins TRBV28 and TRBJ1-2; a possible D gene is TRBD1 (5 bases). V lost 6 bases and J lost 4, with 12 bases in between. CDR1 and CDR2 from the germline V gene are MDHEN and SYDVKM. The CDR3 sequence is 13 residues long. The CDR3 loop reads CASRPRDSYGYTF. The CDR3 coding sequence is TGTGCCAGCAGGCCACGGGACTCCTATGGCTACACCTTC.

The CDR3 region is CASSPTVGGVAYGYTF. As DNA, the CDR3 is TGTGCCAGCAGCCCCACCGTGGGGGGAGTGGCTTATGGCTACACCTTC. The chain combines TRBV7-3 with TRBJ1-2; tentatively, D is TRBD1 (5 bases). There are 16 residues in the CDR3. The V gene lost 5 bases and the J gene lost 5 bases, with 21 bases spanning the gap. Germline CDR1 reads SGHTA; CDR2 reads FQGTGA.

V usage is TRBV10-3 and J usage is TRBJ2-3; the match to TRBD1 covers 7 bases. This CDR3 is 16 amino acids long. Germline assignment: CDR1 ENHRY and CDR2 SYGVKD. With V trimmed by 0 bases and J by 5 bases, 8 bases remained unmatched. The CDR3 spells CAISESKGAVEDTQYF. The CDR3, as DNA: TGTGCCATCAGTGAGTCGAAGGGGGCCGTGGAAGATACGCAGTATTTT.

The chain recombines TRBV7-2 with TRBJ2-1; D ambiguous. Germline CDR1 is SGHTA and CDR2 is FQGNSA. The germline V and J ends were trimmed by 6 bases and 4 bases, with 19 bases remaining between them. The CDR3 consists of 16 residues. The chain's CDR3 is CASRPSASGLYNEQFF. The CDR3 region has the DNA TGTGCCAGCAGGCCCTCGGCCTCCGGATTATACAATGAGCAGTTCTTC.

The chain recombines TRBV30 with TRBJ1-3, with a weak D call TRBD1 (6 bases). The V end was cut by 2 bases, the J end by 5 bases, with 13 bases between. Germline V lookup: CDR1 GTSNPN, CDR2 SVGIG (reference sequence). The CDR3 is 14 residues long. The CDR3 DNA follows: TGTGCCTGGAGTAGGAATACAGGGCGAAACACCATATATTTT. Translated, it gives CAWSRNTGRNTIYF.

This chain connects TRBV5-4 to TRBJ1-2; no clear D gene. Germline lookup yields CDR1 SGHNT and CDR2 YYREEE (reference sequence). This CDR3 is built from 15 residues. V lost 0 bases to trimming and J lost 3 bases, with 12 bases between them. The CDR3 DNA reads as TGTGCCAGCAGCTTGGCCCGGTCCGAGGACTATGGCTACACCTTC. Translated: CASSLARSEDYGYTF.

The rearrangement joins TRBV5-6 to TRBJ2-1; no definite D call. V was clipped by 0 bases and J by 8 bases, with 6 bases between them. The CDR3 is 12 residues long. The V gene's germline CDR1 is SGHDT and CDR2 YYEEEE. The CDR3 DNA reads as TGTGCCAGCAGCTTGGGGGGATATGAGCAGTTCTTC. Amino acids: CASSLGGYEQFF.

The chain carries TRBV28 and TRBJ2-1; 9 nucleotides line up with TRBD1. The trim removed 6 bases at V and 2 bases at J, leaving 11 bases unmatched. Germline CDR1 reads MDHEN; CDR2 reads SYDVKM. CDR3 length equals 17 residues. This CDR3 is CASSPVTGGTAYNEQFF. As DNA, the CDR3 is TGTGCCAGCAGCCCCGTTACAGGGGGCACAGCCTACAATGAGCAGTTCTTC.

This clone was counted only a few times. The chain recombines TRBV4-1 with TRBJ1-6, with a weak D call TRBD1 (5 bases). From germline, CDR1 is MGHRA and CDR2 YSYEKL. This CDR3 is built from 18 residues. V was trimmed by 0 bases and J by 6 bases, leaving 18 bases between them. The CDR3 sequence is CASSQDSGRVGINSPLHF. The CDR3 DNA is TGCGCCAGCAGCCAAGATAGTGGCAGGGTGGGTATTAATTCACCCCTCCACTTT.

The CDR3 sequence: CASSLRTENTEAFF. CDR3 nucleotides: TGTGCCAGCAGCTTACGGACGGAGAACACTGAAGCTTTCTTT. The chain carries TRBV7-2 and TRBJ1-1; D not certain. In germline, CDR1 is SGHTA, CDR2 FQGNSA. CDR3 size: 14 residues. Trimming took 2 bases from V and 1 from J, leaving 8 bases between them.

The chain uses TRBV5-6 and TRBJ2-1, with TRBD2 identical over 12 bases. The CDR3 is made up of 15 amino acids. V was pared by 5 bases and J by 7 bases, with 7 bases of the junction left unmatched. Germline CDR1 SGHDT, CDR2 YYEEEE. The CDR3 nucleotides are TGTGCCAGCAGATACCTAGCGGGAGGGCCGAATGAGCAGTTCTTC. This codes for CASRYLAGGPNEQFF.

The gene calls are TRBV30 and TRBJ1-5, with D tentatively TRBD1 (5 bases). The CDR3 consists of 13 residues. V dropped 3 bases and J dropped 4 bases, with 10 bases sitting between them. The germline gives CDR1 GTSNPN, CDR2 SVGIG (reference sequence). The CDR3, as DNA: TGTGCCTGGAGCCGGGACCGGAATCAGCCCCAGCATTTT. As protein: CAWSRDRNQPQHF.

This clone was observed a few times. The chain carries TRBV7-3 and TRBJ1-5, with D maybe TRBD1 (5 bases). The CDR3 loop spans 13 amino acids. Germline assignment: CDR1 SGHTA and CDR2 FQGTGA. V was pared by 5 bases and J by 3 bases, with 8 bases between. The CDR3 nucleotides are TGTGCCAGCAGCCTGGACAACAATCAGCCCCAGCATTTT. Amino acids: CASSLDNNQPQHF.

The chain uses TRBV7-9 and TRBJ1-1; 8 bases agree with TRBD1. V shed 3 bases, J shed 4 bases, and the junction held 10 bases outside the gene matches. CDR3 length: 16 residues. Germline CDR1 is SEHNR and CDR2 is FQNEAQ (reference sequence). This CDR3 reads CASSFYRGSFGTEAFF. In DNA form, the CDR3 reads TGTGCCAGCAGCTTCTACAGGGGGTCTTTTGGCACTGAAGCTTTCTTT.

V and J are TRBV7-9 and TRBJ2-7; 9 bases align to TRBD1. Germline V gene data show CDR1 as SEHNR and CDR2 as FQNEAQ (reference sequence). The CDR3 covers 14 residues. V trimming: 3 bases; J trimming: 4 bases; junction bases outside the gene matches: 4. Here the CDR3 DNA reads TGTGCCAGCAGCTTGGGGACAGGGTGGTACGAGCAGTACTTC. This encodes CASSLGTGWYEQYF.

The chain combines TRBV4-2 with TRBJ1-5; the D is unclear. The CDR3 is 16 residues long. The V gene's germline CDR1 is LGHNA and CDR2 YNFKEQ. V was trimmed by 0 bases and J by 0 bases, leaving 9 bases between them. The CDR3 protein is CASSQDFSYSNQPQHF. For the CDR3, the DNA is TGTGCCAGCAGCCAAGATTTTAGCTATAGCAATCAGCCCCAGCATTTT.

The chain recombines TRBV18 with TRBJ1-5, with TRBD1 as a possible D gene (5 bases). Trimming took off 8 bases at V and 7 bases at J, with 15 bases between the two ends. There are 13 residues in the CDR3. Germline CDR1 is KGHSH and CDR2 is LQKENI. CDR3 nucleotide sequence: TGTGCCAGCGGACGGGACCAGCGCCAGCCCCAGCATTTT. Translation: CASGRDQRQPQHF.

Comments on this clone: In the same sample, other DNA sequences code for this CDR3. The chain joins TRBV18 to TRBJ1-1; D gene unclear. CDR3 length equals 13 residues. Trimming pared 1 base from V and 1 base from J, leaving 4 bases between. Germline loops: CDR1 KGHSH, CDR2 LQKENI. CDR3 amino acids: CASSPQGNTEAFF. The CDR3 DNA follows: TGTGCCAGCTCACCACAGGGGAACACTGAAGCTTTCTTT.

The chain carries TRBV5-1 and TRBJ2-1; D might be TRBD1 (6 bases). The CDR3 is 12 residues long. In germline, CDR1 is SGHRS, CDR2 YFSETQ. The ends were cut back, 3 bases at V and 6 bases at J, with 7 bases in the middle. The CDR3 loop is CASSSDSNEQFF. CDR3 DNA: TGCGCCAGCAGCTCGGACAGCAATGAGCAGTTCTTC.

This clone is a singleton in its sample. The V call is TRBV10-2, the J call TRBJ1-2; weak D call: TRBD1 (5 bases). V lost 2 bases and J lost 8, with 9 bases in between. CDR1 WSHSY and CDR2 SAAADI come from the germline V gene. This CDR3 spans 12 amino acids. CDR3 loop: CASSEGAGGYTF. In DNA, the CDR3 is TGCGCCAGCAGTGAGGGGGCAGGGGGCTACACCTTC.